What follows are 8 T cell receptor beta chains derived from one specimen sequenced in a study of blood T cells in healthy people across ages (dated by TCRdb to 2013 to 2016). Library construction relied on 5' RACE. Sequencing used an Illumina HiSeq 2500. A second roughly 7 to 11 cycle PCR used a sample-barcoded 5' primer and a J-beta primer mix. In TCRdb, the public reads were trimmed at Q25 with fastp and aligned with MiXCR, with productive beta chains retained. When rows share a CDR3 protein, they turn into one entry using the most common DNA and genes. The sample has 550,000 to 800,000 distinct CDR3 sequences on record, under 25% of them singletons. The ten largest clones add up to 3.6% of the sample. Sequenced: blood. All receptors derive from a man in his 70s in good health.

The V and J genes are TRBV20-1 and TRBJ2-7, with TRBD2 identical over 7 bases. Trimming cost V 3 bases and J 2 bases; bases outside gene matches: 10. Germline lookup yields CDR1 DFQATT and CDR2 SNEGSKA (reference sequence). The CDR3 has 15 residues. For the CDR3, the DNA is TGCAGTGCTAGCCTCTCTAGCGGAGGAGCCTACGAGCAGTACTTC. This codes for CSASLSSGGAYEQYF.

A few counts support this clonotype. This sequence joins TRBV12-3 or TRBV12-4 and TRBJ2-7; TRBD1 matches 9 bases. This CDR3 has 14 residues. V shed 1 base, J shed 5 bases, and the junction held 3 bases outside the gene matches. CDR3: CASSLGQGVDEQYF. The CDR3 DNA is TGTGCCAGCAGTTTAGGACAGGGGGTAGACGAGCAGTACTTC.

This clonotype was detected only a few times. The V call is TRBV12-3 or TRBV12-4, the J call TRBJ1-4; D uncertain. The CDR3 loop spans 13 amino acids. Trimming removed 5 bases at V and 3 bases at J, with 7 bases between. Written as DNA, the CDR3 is TGTGCCAGCAGTCCAGAACCTAATGAAAAACTGTTTTTT. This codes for CASSPEPNEKLFF.

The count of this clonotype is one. The CDR3 sequence: CASRETGRGSYEQYF. CDR3 in DNA: TGTGCCAGCAGAGAAACAGGGAGGGGTTCCTACGAGCAGTACTTC. The chain links TRBV12-3 or TRBV12-4 to TRBJ2-1; D is possibly TRBD2 (7 bases). The DNA end is a closer match to TRBJ2-7, so the J assignment may be wrong. The CDR3 extends over 15 amino acids.

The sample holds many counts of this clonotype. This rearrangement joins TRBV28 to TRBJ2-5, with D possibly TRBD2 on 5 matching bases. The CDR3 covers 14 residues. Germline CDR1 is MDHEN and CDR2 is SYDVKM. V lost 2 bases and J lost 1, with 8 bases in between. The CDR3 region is CASSLKAGQETQYF. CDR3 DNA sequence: TGTGCCAGCAGTTTAAAGGCGGGCCAAGAGACCCAGTACTTC.

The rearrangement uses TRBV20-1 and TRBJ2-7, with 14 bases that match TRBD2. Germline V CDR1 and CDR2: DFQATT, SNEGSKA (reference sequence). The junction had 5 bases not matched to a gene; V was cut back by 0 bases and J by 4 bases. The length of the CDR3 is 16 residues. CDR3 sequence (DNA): TGCAGTGCTAGAGACTCCGGGACTAGCGGGGGTTACGAGCAGTACTTC. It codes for CSARDSGTSGGYEQYF.

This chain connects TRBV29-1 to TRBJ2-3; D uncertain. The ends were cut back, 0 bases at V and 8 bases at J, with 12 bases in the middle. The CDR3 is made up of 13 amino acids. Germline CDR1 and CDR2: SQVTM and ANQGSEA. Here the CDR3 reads CSVEDRRGSTQYF. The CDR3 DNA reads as TGCAGCGTTGAAGATCGGAGAGGTAGTACGCAGTATTTT.

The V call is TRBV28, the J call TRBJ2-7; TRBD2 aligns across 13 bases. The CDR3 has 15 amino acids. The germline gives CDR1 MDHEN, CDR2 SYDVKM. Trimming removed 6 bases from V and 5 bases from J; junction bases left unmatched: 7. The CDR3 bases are TGTGCCAGCAGCCAACTAGCGGGAGGGGTTGACGAGCAGTACTTC. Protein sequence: CASSQLAGGVDEQYF.